The 4 T cell receptor beta chains reported below all come from one sample, sequenced in a study of patients and donors after allogeneic stem cell transplantation. TCRdb reprocessed the RT-PCR reads via MiXCR and lists one record per CDR3 protein. This table has 400,000 to 450,000 distinct CDR3 sequences, roughly 16% appearing once. Sequencing was performed on blood, either unsorted or a sorted T cell fraction (not recorded which). All receptors derive from a human donor who was either an allogeneic HSCT recipient or a stem cell or donor lymphocyte infusion donor (not recorded which). It is not recorded whose cells these are; they may come from a transplant donor.

This clonotype has only a few counts. CDR3 bases: TGTGCCAGCAGCTCAGAAACGGACGGCTTTGGCTATGGCTACACCTTC. Translation gives CASSSETDGFGYGYTF. V is TRBV5-6 and J is TRBJ1-2, with D hard to call. V dropped 3 bases and J dropped 4 bases, with 19 bases sitting between them. The CDR3 consists of 16 residues. Germline CDR1 and CDR2: SGHDT and YYEEEE. The complete variable domain, with remaining parts taken from reference TRBV5-6 and TRBJ1-2, reads DAGVTQSPTHLIKTRGQQVTLRCSPKSGHDTVSWYQQALGQGPQFIFQYYEEEERQRGNFPDRFSGHQFPNYSSELNVNALLLGDSALYLCASSSETDGFGYGYTFGSGTRLTVV.

Worth noting for this clonotype: Because the CDR3 is missing its conserved closing phenylalanine or tryptophan, this is likely a read error. The chain couples TRBV29-1 to TRBJ1-1; 8 nucleotides line up with TRBD1. V was pared by 3 bases and J by 7 bases, with 7 bases of the junction left unmatched. CDR1 is SQVTM, CDR2 ANQGSEA, per germline. The CDR3 is 13 amino acids. The CDR3: CSVDPIDRGEAFL. Here the CDR3 DNA reads TGCAGCGTTGATCCGATAGACAGGGGTGAAGCTTTCCTT.

The rearrangement links TRBV4-1 to TRBJ1-2; no clear D. Trimming pared 0 bases from V and 4 bases from J, leaving 12 bases between. CDR3 length: 15 residues. Germline CDR1 is MGHRA and CDR2 is YSYEKL. CDR3 amino acids: CASSQEVWDTYGYTF. The CDR3 region has the DNA TGCGCCAGCAGCCAAGAAGTGTGGGATACCTATGGCTACACCTTC.

This clonotype was seen only a few times. The chain employs TRBV19 and TRBJ2-7; possible D gene TRBD2, 6 bases. This CDR3 is 16 amino acids long. CDR1 is LNHDA, CDR2 SQIVND, per germline (reference sequence). Trimming removed 8 bases from V and 0 bases from J, with 20 bases in between. The CDR3, as DNA: TGTGCCAGTTCCCGAGCGGGCCAGGTCCACTCCTACGAGCAGTACTTC. Encoded protein: CASSRAGQVHSYEQYF.